This entry features one T cell receptor (beta chain) sequence. The antigen is unknown. For every donor, one blood sample of 2.5 ml was drawn. Without any T cell sorting, total RNA was isolated from whole blood. CDR1 is SGHRS, CDR2 YFSETQ, per germline. This CDR3 has 15 amino acids. This record belongs to a study of monozygotic twins with inflammatory bowel disease. Per TCR library, around 3,600 ng of total RNA was used. One entry per CDR3 protein, without DNA, is what TCRdb gives after re-calling the 5' RACE reads. The sample's table shows 330,000 or so distinct CDR3 sequences. Points from the study as a whole: There was no way to distinguish the different T cell subtypes.

Sequencing used blood. The sequence was collected from a human donor with ulcerative colitis or Crohn's disease, or a healthy co-twin of an affected twin (not recorded which). V usage is TRBV5-1 and J usage is TRBJ2-7. This CDR3 is CASSPTDKAAYEQYF.